Below, 3 T cell receptor beta chains from the same sample are listed, as sequenced in a study of blood T cell repertoires in COVID-19. TCRdb keeps only in-frame clones here, not all; method: immunoSEQ multiplex PCR. The top ten hold roughly 2% of the sample, which has about 400,000 clones, around 90% seen once. Sequenced input: PBMCs or T cells enriched from blood (not recorded which). The receptors were sampled from a woman in her thirties or forties with acute COVID-19.

The rearrangement joins TRBV15 to TRBJ1-5; maybe TRBD1 (5 bases). This CDR3 spans 17 amino acids. V was cut by 0 bases and J by 0 bases, with 12 bases left in between. Per the germline V gene, CDR1 is LNHNV and CDR2 is YYDKDF (reference sequence). The CDR3 spells CATSRDGAPYSNQPQHF. The CDR3 bases are TGTGCCACCAGCAGAGATGGGGCACCCTATAGCAATCAGCCCCAGCATTTT.

The chain is built from TRBV5-4 and TRBJ1-2, with 10 bases that match TRBD1. J lost 2 bases, V lost 0 bases, and 4 bases had no gene match. This CDR3 has 16 residues. Germline V gives CDR1 SGHNT, CDR2 YYREEE (reference sequence). CDR3 sequence reads: CASSLAEGQGNYGYTF. DNA of the CDR3: TGTGCCAGCAGCTTGGCTGAGGGACAGGGGAACTATGGCTACACCTTC.

This chain links TRBV9 with TRBJ2-5, with 10 positions matching TRBD2. The CDR3 loop spans 14 amino acids. Per germline, CDR1 SGDLS and CDR2 YYNGEE. The ends lost 5 bases at V and 5 bases at J; junction bases unmatched: 6. As DNA, the CDR3 is TGTGCCAGCAGTGGTAGCGGGGGGCTGGAGACCCAGTACTTC. Translating it yields CASSGSGGLETQYF.